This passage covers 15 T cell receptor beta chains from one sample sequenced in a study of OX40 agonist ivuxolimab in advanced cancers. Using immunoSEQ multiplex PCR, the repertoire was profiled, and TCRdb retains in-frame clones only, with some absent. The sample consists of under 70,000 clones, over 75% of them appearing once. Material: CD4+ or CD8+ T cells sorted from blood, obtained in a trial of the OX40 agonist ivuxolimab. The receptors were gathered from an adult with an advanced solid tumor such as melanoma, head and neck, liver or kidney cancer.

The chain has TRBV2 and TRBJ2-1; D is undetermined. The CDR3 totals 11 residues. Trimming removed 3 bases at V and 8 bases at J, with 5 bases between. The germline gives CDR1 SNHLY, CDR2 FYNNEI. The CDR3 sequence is CASSDTDEQFF. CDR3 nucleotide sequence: TGTGCCAGCAGTGACACCGATGAGCAGTTCTTC.

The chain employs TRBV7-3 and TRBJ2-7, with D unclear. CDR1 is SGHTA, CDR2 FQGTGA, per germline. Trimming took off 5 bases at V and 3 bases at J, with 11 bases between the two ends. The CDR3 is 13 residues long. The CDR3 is CASSLNPYYEQYF. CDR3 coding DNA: TGTGCCAGCAGCCTCAACCCATACTACGAGCAGTACTTC. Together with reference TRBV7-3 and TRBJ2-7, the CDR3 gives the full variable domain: GAGVSQTPSNKVTEKGKYVELRCDPISGHTALYWYRQSLGQGPEFLIYFQGTGAADDSGLPNDRFFAVRPEGSVSTLKIQRTERGDSAVYLCASSLNPYYEQYFGPGTRLTVT.

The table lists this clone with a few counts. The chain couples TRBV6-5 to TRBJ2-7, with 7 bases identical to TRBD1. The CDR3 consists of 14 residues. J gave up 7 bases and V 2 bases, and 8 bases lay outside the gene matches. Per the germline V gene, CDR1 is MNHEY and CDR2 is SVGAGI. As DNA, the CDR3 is TGTGCCAGCAGTTACACGACAGGGTTTGGAGAGCAGTACTTC. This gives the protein CASSYTTGFGEQYF.

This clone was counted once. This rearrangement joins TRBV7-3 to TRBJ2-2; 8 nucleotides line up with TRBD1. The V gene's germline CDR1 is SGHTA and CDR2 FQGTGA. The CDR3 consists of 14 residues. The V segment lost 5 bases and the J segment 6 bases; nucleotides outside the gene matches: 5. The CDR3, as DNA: TGTGCCAGCAGCGACAGGGGATCAGCCGGGGAGCTGTTTTTT. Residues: CASSDRGSAGELFF.

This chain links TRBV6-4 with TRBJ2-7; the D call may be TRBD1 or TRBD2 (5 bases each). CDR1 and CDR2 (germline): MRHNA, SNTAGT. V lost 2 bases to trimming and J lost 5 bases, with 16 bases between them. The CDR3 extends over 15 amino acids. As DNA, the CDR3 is TGTGCCAGCAGTGACGGCGCCGGGACCTTCAACGAGCAGTACTTC. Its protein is CASSDGAGTFNEQYF.

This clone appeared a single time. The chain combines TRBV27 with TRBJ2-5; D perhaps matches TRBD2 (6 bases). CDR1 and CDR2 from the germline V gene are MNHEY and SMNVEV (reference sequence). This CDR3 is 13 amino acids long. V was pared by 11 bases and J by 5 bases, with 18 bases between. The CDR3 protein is CAPSRLATETQYF. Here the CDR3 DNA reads TGTGCCCCCAGCCGGCTAGCGACTGAGACCCAGTACTTC.

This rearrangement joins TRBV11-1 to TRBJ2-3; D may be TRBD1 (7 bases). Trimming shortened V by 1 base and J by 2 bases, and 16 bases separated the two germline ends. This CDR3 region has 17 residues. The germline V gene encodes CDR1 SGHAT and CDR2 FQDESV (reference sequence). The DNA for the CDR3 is TGTGCCAGCAGCTTAGGAGGAGGGGGCTCCTTCACAGATACGCAGTATTTT. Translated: CASSLGGGGSFTDTQYF.

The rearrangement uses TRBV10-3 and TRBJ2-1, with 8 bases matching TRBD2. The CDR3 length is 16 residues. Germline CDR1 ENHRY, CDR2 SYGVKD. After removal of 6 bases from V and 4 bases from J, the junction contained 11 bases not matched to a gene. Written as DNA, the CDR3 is TGTGCCATCAGCGATGCCCCGGGAGGGATGTACAATGAGCAGTTCTTC. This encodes CAISDAPGGMYNEQFF.

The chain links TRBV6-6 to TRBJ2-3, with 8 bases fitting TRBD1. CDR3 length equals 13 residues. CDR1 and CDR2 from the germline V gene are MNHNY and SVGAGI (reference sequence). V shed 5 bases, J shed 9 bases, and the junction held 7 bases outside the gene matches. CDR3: CASSTLDRGTQYF. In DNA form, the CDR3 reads TGTGCCAGCAGTACCTTAGACAGGGGCACGCAGTATTTT.

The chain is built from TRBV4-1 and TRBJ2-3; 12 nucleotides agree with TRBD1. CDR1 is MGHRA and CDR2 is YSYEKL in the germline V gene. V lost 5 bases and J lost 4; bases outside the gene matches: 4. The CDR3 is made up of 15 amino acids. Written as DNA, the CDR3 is TGCGCCAGCAGCAACCGGGACAGGGGGCCAGATACGCAGTATTTT. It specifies CASSNRDRGPDTQYF.

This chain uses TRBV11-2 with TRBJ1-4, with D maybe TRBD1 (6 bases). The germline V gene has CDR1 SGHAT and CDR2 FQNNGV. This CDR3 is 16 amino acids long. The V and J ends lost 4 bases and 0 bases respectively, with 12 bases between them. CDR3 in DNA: TGTGCCAGCAGCTGGACAGCATCCTCAACTAATGAAAAACTGTTTTTT. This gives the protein CASSWTASSTNEKLFF.

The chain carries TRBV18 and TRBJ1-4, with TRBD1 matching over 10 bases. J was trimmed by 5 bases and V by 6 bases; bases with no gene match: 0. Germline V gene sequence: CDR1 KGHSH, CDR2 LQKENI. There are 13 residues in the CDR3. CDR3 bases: TGTGCCAGCTCGGGACAGGGGAATGAAAAACTGTTTTTT. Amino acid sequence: CASSGQGNEKLFF.

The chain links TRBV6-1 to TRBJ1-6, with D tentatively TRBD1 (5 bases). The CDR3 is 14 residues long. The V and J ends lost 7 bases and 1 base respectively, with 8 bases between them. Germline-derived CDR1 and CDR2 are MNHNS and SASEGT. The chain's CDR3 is CASTGRSYNSPLHF. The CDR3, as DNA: TGTGCCAGCACAGGGAGGTCCTATAATTCACCCCTCCACTTT.

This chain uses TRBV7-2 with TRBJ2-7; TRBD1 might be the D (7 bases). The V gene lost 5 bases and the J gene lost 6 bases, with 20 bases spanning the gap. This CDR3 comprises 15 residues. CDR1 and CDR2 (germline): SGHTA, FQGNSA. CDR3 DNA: TGTGCCAGCAGCCCGCAGACCGGGACAGCGGGCGAGCAGTACTTC. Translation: CASSPQTGTAGEQYF.

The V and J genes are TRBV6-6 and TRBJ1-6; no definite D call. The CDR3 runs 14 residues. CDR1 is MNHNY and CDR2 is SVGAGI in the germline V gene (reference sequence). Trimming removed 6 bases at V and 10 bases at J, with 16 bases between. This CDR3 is CASSLGGEESPLHF. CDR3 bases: TGTGCCAGCAGCCTCGGCGGGGAAGAATCACCCCTCCACTTT.